The text below deals with one T cell receptor (beta chain). Sequencing used immunoSEQ multiplex PCR; TCRdb keeps in-frame clones, though not all of them. In the table there are approximately 30,000 clones, about nine tenths of which are singletons. The sample is drawn from a study of T cell changes during pregnancy in multiple sclerosis. Germline V CDR1 and CDR2: KGHSH, LQKENI. The CDR3 is 15 amino acids. V was clipped by 3 bases and J by 5 bases; unmatched bases: 6. Sequenced here: CD8+ T cells from peripheral blood mononuclear cells, sampled in the second trimester of pregnancy. This receptor was identified in a female donor in good health, enrolled as a control in a pregnancy study. The gene calls are TRBV18 and TRBJ1-4, with 7 nucleotides matching TRBD1. The CDR3: CASSPSGGWNEKLFF. CDR3 bases: TGTGCCAGCTCACCGTCAGGGGGATGGAATGAAAAACTGTTTTTT.